This T cell receptor (beta chain) was retrieved from a study of neurological immune-mediated disorders. TCRdb itself ran the 5' RACE reads through MiXCR, one entry per CDR3 protein. The sample contains some 48,000 distinct CDR3 sequences, around a tenth of which appear only once. Study outcomes and limitations: The absence of any CDR3 amino acid sequence shared by expanded clones across subjects suggests that repertoires were private in all groups.

This clonotype was seen at least ten times. The antigen remains unidentified. The CDR3 is made up of 14 amino acids. CDR1 is LNHNV and CDR2 is YYDKDF in the germline V gene (reference sequence). V gave up 5 bases and J gave up 3 bases, with 13 bases separating them. This receptor was taken from a middle-aged woman with HTLV-1-associated myelopathy (HAM/TSP). This sequence joins TRBV15 and TRBJ1-1, with no clear D. Sequenced material: PBMCs. As DNA, the CDR3 is TGTGCCACCAGCCGAACGGGCGCTGACACTGAAGCTTTCTTT. Amino acids: CATSRTGADTEAFF.